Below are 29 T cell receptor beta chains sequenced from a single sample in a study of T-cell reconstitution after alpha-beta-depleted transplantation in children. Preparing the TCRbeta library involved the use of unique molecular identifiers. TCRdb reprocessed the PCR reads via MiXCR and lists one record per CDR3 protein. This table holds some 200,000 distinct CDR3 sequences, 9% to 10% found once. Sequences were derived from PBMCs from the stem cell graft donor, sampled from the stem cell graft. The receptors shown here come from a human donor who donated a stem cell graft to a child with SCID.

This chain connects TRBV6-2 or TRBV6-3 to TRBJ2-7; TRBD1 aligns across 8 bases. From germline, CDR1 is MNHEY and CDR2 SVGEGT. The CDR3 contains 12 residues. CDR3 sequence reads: CVTRDRFSEQYF. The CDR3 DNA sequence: TGTGTTACACGGGACAGGTTCTCCGAGCAGTACTTC.

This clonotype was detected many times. The CDR3 bases are TGTGCCAGCAGCTTACAGGGTATAGGCACTGAAGCTTTCTTT. Translation: CASSLQGIGTEAFF. V usage is TRBV7-3 and J usage is TRBJ1-1; D possibly corresponds to TRBD1 (5 bases). The V and J ends lost 2 bases and 4 bases respectively, with 11 bases between them. Germline V CDR1 and CDR2: SGHTA, FQGTGA. The length of the CDR3 is 14 residues.

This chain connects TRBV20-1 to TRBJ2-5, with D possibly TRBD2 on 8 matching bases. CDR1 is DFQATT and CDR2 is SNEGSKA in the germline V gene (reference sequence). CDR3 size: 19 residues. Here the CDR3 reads CWGHAPGGTARLGEETQYF. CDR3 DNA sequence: TGCTGGGGCCACGCTCCGGGGGGGACAGCAAGATTGGGAGAAGAGACCCAGTACTTC.

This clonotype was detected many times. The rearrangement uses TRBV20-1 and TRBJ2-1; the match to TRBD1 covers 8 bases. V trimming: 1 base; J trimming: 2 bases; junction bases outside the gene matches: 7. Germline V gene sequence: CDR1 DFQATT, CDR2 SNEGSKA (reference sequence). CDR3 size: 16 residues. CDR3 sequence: CSARVQGARAYNEQFF. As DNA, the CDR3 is TGCAGTGCTAGAGTTCAGGGGGCTCGGGCCTACAATGAGCAGTTCTTC.

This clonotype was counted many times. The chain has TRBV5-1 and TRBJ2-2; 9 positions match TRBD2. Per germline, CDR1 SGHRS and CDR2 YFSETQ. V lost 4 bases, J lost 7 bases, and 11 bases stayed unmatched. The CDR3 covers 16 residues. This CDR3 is CASSPLAGGPVGELFF. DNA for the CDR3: TGCGCCAGCAGCCCTCTTGCGGGGGGGCCTGTCGGGGAGCTGTTTTTT.

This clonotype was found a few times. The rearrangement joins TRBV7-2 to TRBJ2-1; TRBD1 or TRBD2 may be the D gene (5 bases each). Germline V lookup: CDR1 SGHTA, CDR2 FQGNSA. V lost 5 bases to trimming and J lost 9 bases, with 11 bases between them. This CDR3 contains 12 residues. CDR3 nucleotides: TGTGCCAGCAGCGGGACCCCGGGTGAGCAGTTCTTC. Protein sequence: CASSGTPGEQFF. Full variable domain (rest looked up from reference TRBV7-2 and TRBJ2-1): GAGVSQSPSNKVTEKGKDVELRCDPISGHTALYWYRQSLGQGLEFLIYFQGNSAPDKSGLPSDRFSAERTGGSVSTLTIQRTQQEDSAVYLCASSGTPGEQFFGPGTRLTVL.

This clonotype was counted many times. The CDR3 bases are TGCAGTGCTAGAGGGCAAGGGGACCGGTTAGGTGAGCAGTTCTTC. Its protein product is CSARGQGDRLGEQFF. This chain connects TRBV20-1 to TRBJ2-1, with D possibly being TRBD1 or TRBD2 (5 bases each). Germline CDR1 is DFQATT and CDR2 is SNEGSKA (reference sequence). The CDR3 loop spans 15 amino acids. Trimming pared 1 base from V and 9 bases from J, leaving 19 bases between.

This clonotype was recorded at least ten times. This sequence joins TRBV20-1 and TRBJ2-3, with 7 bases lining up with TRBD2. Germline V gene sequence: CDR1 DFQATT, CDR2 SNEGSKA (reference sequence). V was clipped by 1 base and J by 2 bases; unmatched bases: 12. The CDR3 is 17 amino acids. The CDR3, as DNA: TGCAGTGCTAGAGTTCCGGCGGGGGTCCTCTACACAGATACGCAGTATTTT. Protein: CSARVPAGVLYTDTQYF.

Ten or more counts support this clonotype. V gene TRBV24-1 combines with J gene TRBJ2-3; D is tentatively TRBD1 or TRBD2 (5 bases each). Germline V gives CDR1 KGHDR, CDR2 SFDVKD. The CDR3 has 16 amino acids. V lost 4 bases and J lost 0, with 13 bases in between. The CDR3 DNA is TGTGCCACCAGTGACTCTGGGACGGATAGCACAGATACGCAGTATTTT. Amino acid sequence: CATSDSGTDSTDTQYF.

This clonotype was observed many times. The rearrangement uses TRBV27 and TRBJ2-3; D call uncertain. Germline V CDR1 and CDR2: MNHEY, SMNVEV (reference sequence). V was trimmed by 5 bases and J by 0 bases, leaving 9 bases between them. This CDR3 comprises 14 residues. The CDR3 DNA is TGTGCCAGCAGTCCCCCGGACAGCACAGATACGCAGTATTTT. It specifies CASSPPDSTDTQYF.

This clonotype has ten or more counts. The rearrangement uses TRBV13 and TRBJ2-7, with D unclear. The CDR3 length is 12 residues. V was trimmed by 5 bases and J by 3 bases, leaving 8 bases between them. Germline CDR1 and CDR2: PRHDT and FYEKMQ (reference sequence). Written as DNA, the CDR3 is TGTGCCAGCAGCCAAGGAAGCTACGAGCAGTACTTC. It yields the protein CASSQGSYEQYF.

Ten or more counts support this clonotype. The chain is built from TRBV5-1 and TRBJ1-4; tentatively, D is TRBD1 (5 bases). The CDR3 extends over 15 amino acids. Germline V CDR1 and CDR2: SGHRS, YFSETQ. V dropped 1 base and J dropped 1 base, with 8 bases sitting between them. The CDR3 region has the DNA TGCGCCAGCAGCTTGAGGGGAGTAACTAATGAAAAACTGTTTTTT. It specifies CASSLRGVTNEKLFF.

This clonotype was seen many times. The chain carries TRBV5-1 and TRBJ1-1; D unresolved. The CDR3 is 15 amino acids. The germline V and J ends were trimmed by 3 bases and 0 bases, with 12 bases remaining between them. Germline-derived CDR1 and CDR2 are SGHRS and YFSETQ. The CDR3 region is CASSYQEGLNTEAFF. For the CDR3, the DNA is TGCGCCAGCAGCTACCAGGAAGGTTTGAACACTGAAGCTTTCTTT.

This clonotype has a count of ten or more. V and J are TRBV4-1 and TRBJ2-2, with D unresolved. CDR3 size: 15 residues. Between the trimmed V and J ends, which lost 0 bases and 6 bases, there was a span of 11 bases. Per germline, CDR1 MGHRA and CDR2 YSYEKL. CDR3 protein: CASSQDRWLSGELFF. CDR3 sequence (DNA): TGCGCCAGCAGCCAAGATAGGTGGCTGTCCGGGGAGCTGTTTTTT.

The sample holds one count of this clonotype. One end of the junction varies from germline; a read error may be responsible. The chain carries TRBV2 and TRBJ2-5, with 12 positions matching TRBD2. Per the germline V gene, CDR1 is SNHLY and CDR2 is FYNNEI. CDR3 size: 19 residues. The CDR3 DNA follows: TGTACCAGCTGTTTAGCGAGACTAGCGGGGGACCGTACACAAGAGACCCAGTACTTC. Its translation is CTSCLARLAGDRTQETQYF.

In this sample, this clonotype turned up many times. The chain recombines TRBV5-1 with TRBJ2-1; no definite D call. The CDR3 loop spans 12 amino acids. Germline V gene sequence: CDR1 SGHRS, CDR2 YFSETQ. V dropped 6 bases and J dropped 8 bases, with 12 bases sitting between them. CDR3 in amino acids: CASKQDLHEQFF. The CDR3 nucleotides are TGCGCCAGCAAGCAGGATCTCCATGAGCAGTTCTTC.

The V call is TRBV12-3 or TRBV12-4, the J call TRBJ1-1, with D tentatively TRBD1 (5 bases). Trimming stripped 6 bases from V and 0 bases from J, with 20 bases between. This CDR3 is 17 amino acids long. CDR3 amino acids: CASRFVTGANMNTEAFF. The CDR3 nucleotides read TGTGCCAGCAGGTTCGTAACAGGAGCAAACATGAACACTGAAGCTTTCTTT.

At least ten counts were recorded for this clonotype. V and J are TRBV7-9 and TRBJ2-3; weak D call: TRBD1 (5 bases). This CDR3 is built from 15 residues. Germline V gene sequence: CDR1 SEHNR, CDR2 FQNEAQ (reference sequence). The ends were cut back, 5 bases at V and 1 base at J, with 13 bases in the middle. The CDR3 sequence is CASSVPGIGTDTQYF. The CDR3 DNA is TGTGCCAGCAGCGTCCCAGGGATAGGCACAGATACGCAGTATTTT. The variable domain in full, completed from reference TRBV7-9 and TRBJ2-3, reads DTGVSQNPRHKITKRGQNVTFRCDPISEHNRLYWYRQTLGQGPEFLTYFQNEAQLEKSRLLSDRFSAERPKGSFSTLEIQRTEQGDSAMYLCASSVPGIGTDTQYFGPGTRLTVL.

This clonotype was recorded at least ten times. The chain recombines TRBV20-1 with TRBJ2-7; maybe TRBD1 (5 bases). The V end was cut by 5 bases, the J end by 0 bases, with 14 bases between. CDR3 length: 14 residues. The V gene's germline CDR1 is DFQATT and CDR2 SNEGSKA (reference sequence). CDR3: CSAQDGDSSYEQYF. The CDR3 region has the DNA TGCAGTGCTCAGGATGGCGACAGCTCCTACGAGCAGTACTTC.

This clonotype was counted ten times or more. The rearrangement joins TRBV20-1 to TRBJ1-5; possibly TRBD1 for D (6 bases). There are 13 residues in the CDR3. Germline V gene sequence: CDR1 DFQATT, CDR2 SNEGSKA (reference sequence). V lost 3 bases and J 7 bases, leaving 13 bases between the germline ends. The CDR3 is CSARVTGGQPQHF. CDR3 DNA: TGCAGTGCTAGGGTGACAGGAGGCCAGCCCCAGCATTTT.

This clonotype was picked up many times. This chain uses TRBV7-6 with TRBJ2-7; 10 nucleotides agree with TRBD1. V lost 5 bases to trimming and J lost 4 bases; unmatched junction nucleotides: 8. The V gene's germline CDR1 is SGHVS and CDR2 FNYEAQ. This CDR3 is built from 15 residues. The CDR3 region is CASSLLTGGEYEQYF. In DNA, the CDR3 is TGTGCCAGCAGCCTCCTGACAGGGGGCGAATACGAGCAGTACTTC.

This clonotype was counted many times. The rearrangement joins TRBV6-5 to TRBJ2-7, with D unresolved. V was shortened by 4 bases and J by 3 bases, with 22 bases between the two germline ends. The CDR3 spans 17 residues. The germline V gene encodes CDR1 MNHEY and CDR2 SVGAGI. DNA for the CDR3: TGTGCCAGCAGTTTGGTAACCCGACGGACCTCCTACTACGAGCAGTACTTC. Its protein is CASSLVTRRTSYYEQYF.

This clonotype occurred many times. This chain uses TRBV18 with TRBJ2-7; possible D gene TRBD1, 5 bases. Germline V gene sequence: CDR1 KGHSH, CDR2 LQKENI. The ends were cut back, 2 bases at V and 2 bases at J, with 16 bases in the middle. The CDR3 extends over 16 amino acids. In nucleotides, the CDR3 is TGTGCCAGCTCACCAGTGTCTAAGGGGCCGCCCTACGAGCAGTACTTC. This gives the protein CASSPVSKGPPYEQYF.

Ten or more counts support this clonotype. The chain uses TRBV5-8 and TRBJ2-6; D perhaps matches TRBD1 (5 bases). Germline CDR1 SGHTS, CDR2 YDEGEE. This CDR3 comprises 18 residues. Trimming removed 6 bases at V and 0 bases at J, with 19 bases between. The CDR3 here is CASTHDGRQSSGANVLTF. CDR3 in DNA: TGTGCCAGCACCCATGACGGCCGACAGAGCTCTGGGGCCAACGTCCTGACTTTC.

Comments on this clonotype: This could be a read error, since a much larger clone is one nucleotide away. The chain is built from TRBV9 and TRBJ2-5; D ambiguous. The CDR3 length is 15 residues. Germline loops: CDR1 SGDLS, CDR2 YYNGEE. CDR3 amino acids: CATSVGRLQEETQYF. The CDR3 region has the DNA TGTGCCACCAGCGTAGGGCGGCTCCAAGAAGAGACCCAGTACTTC.

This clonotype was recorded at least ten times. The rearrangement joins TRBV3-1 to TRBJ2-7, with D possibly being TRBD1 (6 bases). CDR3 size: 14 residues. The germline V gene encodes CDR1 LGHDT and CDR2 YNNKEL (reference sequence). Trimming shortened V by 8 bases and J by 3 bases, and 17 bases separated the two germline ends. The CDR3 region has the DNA TGTGCCAGCCGGGACCAGGGGACGGGCTACGAGCAGTACTTC. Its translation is CASRDQGTGYEQYF.

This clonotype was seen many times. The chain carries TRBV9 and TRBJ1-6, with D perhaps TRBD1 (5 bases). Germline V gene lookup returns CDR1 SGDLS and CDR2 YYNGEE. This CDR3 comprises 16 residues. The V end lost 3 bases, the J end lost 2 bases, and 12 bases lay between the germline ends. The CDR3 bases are TGTGCCAGCAGCGGCGAGGGGAGGACCTATAATTCACCCCTCCACTTT. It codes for CASSGEGRTYNSPLHF.

In DNA, the CDR3 is TGCGCCAGCAGCTCAATTCCACAGGGGAATAATTCACCCCTCCACTTT. This encodes CASSSIPQGNNSPLHF. V gene TRBV5-1 combines with J gene TRBJ1-6; 7 positions match TRBD1. The germline gives CDR1 SGHRS, CDR2 YFSETQ. With 3 bases clipped from V and 5 bases from J, the junction kept 8 bases outside the gene matches. The CDR3 covers 16 residues.

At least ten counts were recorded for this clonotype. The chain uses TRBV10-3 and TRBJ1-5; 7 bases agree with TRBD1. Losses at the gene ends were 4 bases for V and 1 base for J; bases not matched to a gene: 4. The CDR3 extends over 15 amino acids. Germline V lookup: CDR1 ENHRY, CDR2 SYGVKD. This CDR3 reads CAISAGTDSNQPQHF. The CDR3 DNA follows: TGTGCCATCAGTGCTGGGACAGACAGCAATCAGCCCCAGCATTTT.